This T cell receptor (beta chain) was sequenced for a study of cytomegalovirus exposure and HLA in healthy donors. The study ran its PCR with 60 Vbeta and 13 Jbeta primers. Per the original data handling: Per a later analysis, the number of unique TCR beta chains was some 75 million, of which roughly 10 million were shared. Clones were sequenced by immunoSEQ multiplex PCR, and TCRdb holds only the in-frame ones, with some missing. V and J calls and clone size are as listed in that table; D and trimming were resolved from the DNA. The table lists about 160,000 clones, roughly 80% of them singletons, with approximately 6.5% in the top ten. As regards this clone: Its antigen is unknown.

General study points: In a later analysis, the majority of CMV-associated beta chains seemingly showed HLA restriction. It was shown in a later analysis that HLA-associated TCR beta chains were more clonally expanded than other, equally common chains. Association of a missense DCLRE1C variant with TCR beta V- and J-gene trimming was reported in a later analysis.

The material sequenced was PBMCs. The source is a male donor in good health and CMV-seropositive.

The CDR3 DNA reads TGTGCCAGCGGACTACGGGAGGGCCCCTACAATGAGCAGTTCTTC. It is translated as CASGLREGPYNEQFF. The gene calls are TRBV6-5 and TRBJ2-1; 8 bases match TRBD2. CDR3 size: 15 residues. Germline CDR1 and CDR2: MNHEY and SVGAGI. V lost 8 bases and J lost 2; bases outside the gene matches: 8.